The T cell receptor (beta chain) described here comes from a study of cytomegalovirus exposure and HLA in healthy donors. V was cut by 4 bases and J by 4 bases, with 15 bases left in between. CDR3 size: 14 residues. Germline V lookup: CDR1 SGHRS, CDR2 YFSETQ. Study conclusions and caveats: In a later analysis, at a false discovery rate of 0.05, fewer than 20,000 TCR beta sequences matched HLA alleles. Among donors in an Asian-associated ancestry cluster, a later analysis reportedly found fewer N-insertions than the roughly 650-donor mean. Researchers reported in a later analysis that common viral pathogens appeared linked to several top clusters.

Healthy bone marrow donors supplied every sample. PCR employed 60 Vbeta and 13 Jbeta primers. Libraries were prepared by immunoSEQ multiplex PCR; TCRdb keeps only in-frame clonotypes and omits some of them. The sample yields 160,000 or so clones, 80% seen once. A note on this clone: What it recognizes is unknown.

The chain is built from TRBV5-1 and TRBJ2-7; possibly TRBD2 for D (5 bases). This sequence was found in a man younger than 40 in good health and CMV-seronegative. Material for sequencing was PBMCs. CDR3 nucleotide sequence: TGCGCCAGCAGCCTCCACGAGGGCCCTTACGAGCAGTACTTC. As protein: CASSLHEGPYEQYF.